Each of the 21 T cell receptor beta chains below was sequenced from the same sample in a study of graft-versus-host responses after intestinal transplantation. Sequencing was performed with immunoSEQ multiplex PCR; in TCRdb, only in-frame clones are kept and a portion is missing. The repertoire holds thousands of clones, with less than 40% as singletons. Sequenced here: alloreactive CD4+ T cells from a mixed lymphocyte reaction culture, sampled before transplantation. As for subset: CFSE-low proliferating T cells sorted from approximately 6-day pre-transplant mixed lymphocyte reaction (GvH or HvG direction). Receptor source: a human patient who was an organ donor for intestinal transplantation.

A remark on this clone: This may be a read error: a much more frequent sequence differs by one nucleotide. The V and J genes are TRBV6-1 and TRBJ1-1, with D possibly matching TRBD1 (6 bases). This CDR3 is built from 14 residues. Trimming removed 6 bases at V and 10 bases at J, with 21 bases between. Per germline, CDR1 MNHNS and CDR2 SASEGT. CDR3 DNA: TGTGCCAGCAGGTCGACAGGCCCCTATCAAAGAGCTTTCTTT. As protein: CASRSTGPYQRAFF.

The rearrangement links TRBV6-4 to TRBJ1-3; a weak D match, TRBD1 (6 bases). The V and J ends lost 2 bases and 9 bases respectively, with 17 bases between them. The CDR3 length is 15 residues. CDR1 and CDR2 (germline): MRHNA, SNTAGT. CDR3 region: CASSDGSGEPGTIYF. CDR3 coding DNA: TGTGCCAGCAGTGACGGGTCAGGGGAGCCGGGCACCATATATTTT.

This chain links TRBV2 with TRBJ1-2, with D tentatively TRBD1 (5 bases). CDR1 and CDR2 (germline): SNHLY, FYNNEI. V lost 5 bases, J lost 3 bases, and 16 bases lay in between. The CDR3 runs 15 residues. CDR3 sequence reads: CASSYPGGGYYGYTF. The CDR3 DNA sequence: TGTGCCAGCAGTTACCCCGGCGGGGGGTACTATGGCTACACCTTC.

V is TRBV11-2 and J is TRBJ2-1; D remains ambiguous. V was clipped by 1 base and J by 0 bases, with 7 bases between them. The CDR3 has 15 amino acids. Germline assignment: CDR1 SGHAT and CDR2 FQNNGV. In nucleotides, the CDR3 is TGTGCCAGCAGCTTAGTCCTGAGCTCCTACAATGAGCAGTTCTTC. It translates to CASSLVLSSYNEQFF.

The chain recombines TRBV19 with TRBJ2-2, with 8 positions matching TRBD1. This CDR3 comprises 14 residues. Germline values: CDR1 LNHDA, CDR2 SQIVND (reference sequence). Unmatched junction bases numbered 7, after V lost 9 bases and J lost 4 bases. The CDR3 DNA reads as TGTGCCAGCTATGACAGGGGAGGCACCGGGGAGCTGTTTTTT. It translates to CASYDRGGTGELFF.

This clone was observed a handful of times. The genes are TRBV10-3 and TRBJ2-3; 9 bases match TRBD2. This CDR3 spans 18 amino acids. Germline V gives CDR1 ENHRY, CDR2 SYGVKD. The junction had 10 bases not matched to a gene; V was cut back by 0 bases and J by 3 bases. CDR3 in amino acids: CAISESNLGGGATDTQYF. As DNA, the CDR3 is TGTGCCATCAGTGAGTCGAATTTGGGCGGGGGGGCAACAGATACGCAGTATTTT.

The CDR3 region is CASSLAGTSADGYTF. The CDR3, as DNA: TGTGCCAGCAGCTTGGCCGGGACATCCGCAGATGGCTACACCTTC. The rearrangement links TRBV5-4 to TRBJ1-2; tentatively, D is TRBD1 (6 bases). The germline V gene has CDR1 SGHNT and CDR2 YYREEE (reference sequence). The CDR3 has 15 amino acids. V lost 0 bases and J lost 6, with 15 bases in between.

V usage is TRBV5-5 and J usage is TRBJ2-2, with TRBD2 as a possible D gene (6 bases). The CDR3 is 14 residues long. CDR1 and CDR2 from the germline V gene are SGHKS and YYEKEE (reference sequence). V was clipped by 0 bases and J by 6 bases, with 9 bases between them. Written as DNA, the CDR3 is TGTGCCAGCAGCTTGGGAGGGGAGGCCGGGGAGCTGTTTTTT. It translates to CASSLGGEAGELFF. Filled out from reference TRBV5-5 and TRBJ2-2, the complete variable domain reads DAGVTQSPTHLIKTRGQQVTLRCSPISGHKSVSWYQQVLGQGPQFIFQYYEKEERGRGNFPDRFSARQFPNYSSELNVNALLLGDSALYLCASSLGGEAGELFFGEGSRLTVL.

J is TRBJ2-7 and V is TRBV4-2; D is uncertain. CDR1 is LGHNA and CDR2 is YNFKEQ in the germline V gene. The CDR3 totals 13 residues. Trimming left V 1 base short and J 2 bases short, with 6 bases between. The CDR3 DNA follows: TGTGCCAGCAGCCAAGGAGTCCCCTACGAGCAGTACTTC. It is translated as CASSQGVPYEQYF.

The chain joins TRBV2 to TRBJ1-3; 7 bases match TRBD1. In germline, CDR1 is SNHLY, CDR2 FYNNEI. Trimming cost V 6 bases and J 0 bases; bases outside gene matches: 11. The CDR3 is 17 amino acids. This chain's CDR3 is CASRELARTGSGNTIYF. The CDR3 coding sequence is TGTGCCAGCAGGGAACTGGCCAGGACAGGCTCTGGAAACACCATATATTTT.

This clone rates as medium-sized. The chain recombines TRBV29-1 with TRBJ2-7; D might be TRBD2 (7 bases). The CDR3 has 13 amino acids. Trimming took 4 bases from V and 3 from J, leaving 13 bases between them. Germline CDR1 is SQVTM and CDR2 is ANQGSEA. The CDR3 here is CSVGAGALYEQYF. CDR3 nucleotides: TGCAGCGTTGGTGCGGGGGCCCTCTACGAGCAGTACTTC.

This clone occurred once. This chain links TRBV6-5 with TRBJ2-6; perhaps TRBD1 as D (6 bases). The V gene's germline CDR1 is MNHEY and CDR2 SVGAGI. The germline V and J ends were trimmed by 6 bases and 1 base, with 10 bases remaining between them. The CDR3 is 15 amino acids. Here the CDR3 DNA reads TGTGCCAGCAGGGGGCAGGGGTCTGGGGCCAACGTCCTGACTTTC. This gives the protein CASRGQGSGANVLTF.

This clone qualifies as medium-sized. The rearrangement links TRBV6-4 to TRBJ1-5, with TRBD1 as a possible D gene (5 bases). Germline CDR1 reads MRHNA; CDR2 reads SNTAGT. V was shortened by 5 bases and J by 3 bases, with 11 bases between the two germline ends. This CDR3 has 14 amino acids. CDR3 amino acids: CASSNRRSNQPQHF. The CDR3 region has the DNA TGTGCCAGCAGTAACAGGCGCTCCAATCAGCCCCAGCATTTT.

The chain employs TRBV5-4 and TRBJ1-2; D gene ambiguous. Germline lookup yields CDR1 SGHNT and CDR2 YYREEE (reference sequence). The CDR3 extends over 13 amino acids. Trimming took 0 bases from V and 2 from J, leaving 5 bases between them. CDR3 in amino acids: CASSLDSNYGYTF. The CDR3, as DNA: TGTGCCAGCAGCTTGGATTCAAACTATGGCTACACCTTC.

The V call is TRBV15, the J call TRBJ2-7; D is ambiguous. The CDR3 has 13 amino acids. V lost 3 bases and J lost 9, with 15 bases in between. The germline V gene encodes CDR1 LNHNV and CDR2 YYDKDF (reference sequence). CDR3 nucleotides: TGTGCCACCAGCAGTTCGTTAGTTAGCTCGCAGTACTTC. Residues: CATSSSLVSSQYF.

Only a few counts were recorded for this clone. This sequence joins TRBV9 and TRBJ1-2; the match to TRBD1 covers 8 bases. The CDR3 covers 12 residues. V was clipped by 3 bases and J by 7 bases; unmatched bases: 2. Germline loops: CDR1 SGDLS, CDR2 YYNGEE. The chain's CDR3 is CASSATGVGYTF. CDR3 in DNA: TGTGCCAGCAGCGCGACAGGGGTTGGCTACACCTTC.

This clone is medium-sized. The chain couples TRBV5-1 to TRBJ2-7, with TRBD1 identical over 9 bases. J gave up 7 bases and V 4 bases, and 9 bases lay outside the gene matches. The CDR3 length is 14 residues. The germline V gene has CDR1 SGHRS and CDR2 YFSETQ. The CDR3 DNA is TGCGCCAGCAGCATCCGGGACAGGGTGGGAGAGCAGTACTTC. This codes for CASSIRDRVGEQYF.

The genes are TRBV7-2 and TRBJ2-5; 14 bases are shared with TRBD2. CDR1 SGHTA and CDR2 FQGNSA come from the germline V gene. The CDR3 runs to 16 residues. Trimming at V came to 1 base and at J to 4 bases, leaving 2 bases not matched to a gene. This CDR3 is CASSLGLAGGPETQYF. In DNA, the CDR3 is TGTGCCAGCAGCTTAGGACTAGCGGGAGGGCCAGAGACCCAGTACTTC.

V is TRBV28 and J is TRBJ1-1; 8 bases line up with TRBD1. This CDR3 has 12 amino acids. The V gene end was trimmed by 5 bases and the J gene end by 10 bases; junction bases not matched to a gene: 6. Germline-derived CDR1 and CDR2 are MDHEN and SYDVKM. The CDR3 loop reads CASSERDRGAFF. The CDR3, as DNA: TGTGCCAGCAGTGAACGTGACAGGGGAGCTTTCTTT.

The rearrangement links TRBV12-2 to TRBJ1-5; TRBD1 was called by the table and not checked on the DNA. TRBV12-2 is a pseudogene segment. The CDR3 is 15 amino acids. Written as DNA, the CDR3 is TGTGCAAGTCGCTTAGGGACAGGGGTTAATCAGCCCCAGCATTTT. Translating it yields CASRLGTGVNQPQHF.

The chain links TRBV4-3 to TRBJ2-5; tentative D call: TRBD1 (5 bases). The CDR3 has 13 residues. Trimming pared 3 bases from V and 2 bases from J, leaving 7 bases between. Germline V gene lookup returns CDR1 LGHNA and CDR2 YSLEER. The CDR3 DNA sequence: TGCGCCAGCAGCCAGCACAGGCAAGAGACCCAGTACTTC. It encodes CASSQHRQETQYF.